The entry below describes one T cell receptor beta chain. Its antigen is still unknown. V lost 4 bases and J lost 0, with 13 bases in between. There are 16 residues in the CDR3. Germline CDR1 is LGHNA and CDR2 is YSLEER. The entry originates in a study of Tregs in tolerant kidney transplant recipients. Assay used: immunoSEQ multiplex PCR; TCRdb lists only in-frame clones, some missing. The sample records about 110,000 clones, nearly 90% being singletons. Overall study results and limits: This study did not directly address biological reproducibility.

This receptor was obtained from a human donor who received a combined kidney and bone marrow transplant. This sequence joins TRBV4-3 and TRBJ1-3, with D hard to call. The specimen was CD4+ T cells from blood, collected before the transplant. The CDR3 coding sequence is TGCGCCAGCAGCCGTGATCACAGAAGCTCTGGAAACACCATATATTTT. Translated: CASSRDHRSSGNTIYF.